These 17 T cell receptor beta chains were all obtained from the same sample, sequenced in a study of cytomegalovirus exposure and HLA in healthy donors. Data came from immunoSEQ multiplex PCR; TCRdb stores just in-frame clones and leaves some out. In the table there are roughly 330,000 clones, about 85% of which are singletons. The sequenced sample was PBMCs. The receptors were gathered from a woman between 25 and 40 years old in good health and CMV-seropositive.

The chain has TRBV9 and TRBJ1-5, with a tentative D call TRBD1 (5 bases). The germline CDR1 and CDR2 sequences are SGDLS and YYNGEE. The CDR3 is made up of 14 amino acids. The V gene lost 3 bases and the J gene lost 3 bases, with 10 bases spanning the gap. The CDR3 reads CASSAGGNNQPQHF. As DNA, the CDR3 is TGTGCCAGCAGCGCGGGGGGGAACAATCAGCCCCAGCATTTT.

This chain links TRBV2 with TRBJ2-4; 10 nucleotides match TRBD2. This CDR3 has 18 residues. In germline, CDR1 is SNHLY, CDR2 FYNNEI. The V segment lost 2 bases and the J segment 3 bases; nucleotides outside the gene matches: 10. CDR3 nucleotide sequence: TGTGCCAGCAGTGAAATGGTTAGCGGGAGGAGGAACAAAAACATTCAGTACTTC. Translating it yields CASSEMVSGRRNKNIQYF.

In DNA form, the CDR3 reads TGTGCCAGCAGACTAACGTCCGTCCACGAGCAGTACTTC. Protein: CASRLTSVHEQYF. The V call is TRBV7-9, the J call TRBJ2-7; the D is unclear. This CDR3 is 13 amino acids long. V was shortened by 6 bases and J by 5 bases, with 14 bases between the two germline ends. Germline CDR1 is SEHNR and CDR2 is FQNEAQ (reference sequence).

The chain's CDR3 is CASSPTGKYSGNTIYF. The CDR3 DNA reads TGTGCCAGTAGTCCGACAGGGAAGTACTCTGGAAACACCATATATTTT. The V gene is TRBV19, the J gene TRBJ1-3, with 7 bases lining up with TRBD1. The V gene's germline CDR1 is LNHDA and CDR2 SQIVND (reference sequence). The CDR3 covers 16 residues. The J segment lost 0 bases and the V segment lost 5 bases, leaving 7 bases of the junction unmatched.

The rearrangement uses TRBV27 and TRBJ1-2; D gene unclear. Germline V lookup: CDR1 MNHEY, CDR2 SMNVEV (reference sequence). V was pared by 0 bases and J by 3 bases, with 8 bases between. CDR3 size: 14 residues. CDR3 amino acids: CASSLSPSHYGYTF. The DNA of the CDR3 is TGTGCCAGCAGTTTATCTCCCAGTCACTATGGCTACACCTTC.

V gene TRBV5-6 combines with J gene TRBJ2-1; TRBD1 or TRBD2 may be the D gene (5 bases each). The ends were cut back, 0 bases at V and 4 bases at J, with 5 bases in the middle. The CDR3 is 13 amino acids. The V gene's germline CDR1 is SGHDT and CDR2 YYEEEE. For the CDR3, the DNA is TGTGCCAGCAGCTTGGGGGGGTACAATGAGCAGTTCTTC. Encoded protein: CASSLGGYNEQFF.

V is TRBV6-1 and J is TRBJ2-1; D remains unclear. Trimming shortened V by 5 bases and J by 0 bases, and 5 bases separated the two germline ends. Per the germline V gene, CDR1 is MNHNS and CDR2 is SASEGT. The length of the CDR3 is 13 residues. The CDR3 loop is CASSQDSYNEQFF. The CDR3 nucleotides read TGTGCCAGCAGTCAAGACTCCTACAATGAGCAGTTCTTC.

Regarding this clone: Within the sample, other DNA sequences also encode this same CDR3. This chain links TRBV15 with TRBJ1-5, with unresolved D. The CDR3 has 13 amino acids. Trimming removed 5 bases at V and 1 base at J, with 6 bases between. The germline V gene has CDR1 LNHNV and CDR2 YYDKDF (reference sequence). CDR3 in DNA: TGTGCCACCAGCGAAGGAAGCAATCAGCCCCAGCATTTT. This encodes CATSEGSNQPQHF. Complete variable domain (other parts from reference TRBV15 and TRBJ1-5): DAMVIQNPRYQVTQFGKPVTLSCSQTLNHNVMYWYQQKSSQAPKLLFHYYDKDFNNEADTPDNFQSRRPNTSFCFLDIRSPGLGDTAMYLCATSEGSNQPQHFGDGTRLSIL.

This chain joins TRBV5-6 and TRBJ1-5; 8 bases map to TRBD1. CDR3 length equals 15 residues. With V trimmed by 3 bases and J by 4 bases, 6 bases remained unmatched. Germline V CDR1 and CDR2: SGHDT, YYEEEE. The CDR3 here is CASSSGQGLNQPQHF. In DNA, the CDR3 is TGTGCCAGCAGCTCCGGACAGGGACTAAATCAGCCCCAGCATTTT.

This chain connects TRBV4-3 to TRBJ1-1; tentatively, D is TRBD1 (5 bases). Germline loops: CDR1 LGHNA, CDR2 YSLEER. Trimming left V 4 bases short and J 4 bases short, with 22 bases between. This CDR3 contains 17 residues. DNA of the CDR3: TGCGCCAGCAGCCCCCGTGCAGGGTTTATCGTCGGCACTGAAGCTTTCTTT. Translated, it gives CASSPRAGFIVGTEAFF.

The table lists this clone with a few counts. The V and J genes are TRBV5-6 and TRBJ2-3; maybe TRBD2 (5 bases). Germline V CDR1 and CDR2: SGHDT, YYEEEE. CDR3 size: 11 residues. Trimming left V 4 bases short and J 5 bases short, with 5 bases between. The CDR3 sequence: CASSAGDTQYF. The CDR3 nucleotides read TGTGCCAGCAGCGCGGGAGATACGCAGTATTTT. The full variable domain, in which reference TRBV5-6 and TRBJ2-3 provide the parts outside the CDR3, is DAGVTQSPTHLIKTRGQQVTLRCSPKSGHDTVSWYQQALGQGPQFIFQYYEEEERQRGNFPDRFSGHQFPNYSSELNVNALLLGDSALYLCASSAGDTQYFGPGTRLTVL.

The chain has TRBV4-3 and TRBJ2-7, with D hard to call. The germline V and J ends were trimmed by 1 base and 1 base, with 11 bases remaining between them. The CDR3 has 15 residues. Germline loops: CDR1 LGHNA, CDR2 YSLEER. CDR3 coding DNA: TGCGCCAGCAGCCAAGTCCCCGGTGGGTCCTACGAGCAGTACTTC. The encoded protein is CASSQVPGGSYEQYF.

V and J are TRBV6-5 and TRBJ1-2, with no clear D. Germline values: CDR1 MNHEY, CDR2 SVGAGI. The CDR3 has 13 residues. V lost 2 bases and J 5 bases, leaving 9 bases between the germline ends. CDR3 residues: CASSYARGYGYTF. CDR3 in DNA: TGTGCCAGCAGTTACGCGAGAGGGTATGGCTACACCTTC.

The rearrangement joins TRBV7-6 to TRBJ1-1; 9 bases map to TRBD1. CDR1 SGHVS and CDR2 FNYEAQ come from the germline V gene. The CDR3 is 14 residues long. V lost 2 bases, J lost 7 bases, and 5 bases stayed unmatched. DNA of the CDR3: TGTGCCAGCAGCTTAACCGAGGGACAGGGTGAAGCTTTCTTT. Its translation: CASSLTEGQGEAFF.

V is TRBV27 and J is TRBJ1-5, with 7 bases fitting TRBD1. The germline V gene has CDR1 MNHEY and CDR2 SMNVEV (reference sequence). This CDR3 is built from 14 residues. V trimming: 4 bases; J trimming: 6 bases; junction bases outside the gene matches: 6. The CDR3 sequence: CASSSTGAAQPQHF. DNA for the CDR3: TGTGCCAGCAGTTCCACAGGGGCTGCTCAGCCCCAGCATTTT.

DNA of the CDR3: TGTGCCAGCAGCTATAGCACTAGCGGCCAAGAGACCCAGTACTTC. The encoded protein is CASSYSTSGQETQYF. The chain couples TRBV7-3 to TRBJ2-5; 8 bases align to TRBD2. V lost 4 bases and J lost 1; bases outside the gene matches: 5. The CDR3 is 15 amino acids. Germline CDR1 SGHTA, CDR2 FQGTGA.

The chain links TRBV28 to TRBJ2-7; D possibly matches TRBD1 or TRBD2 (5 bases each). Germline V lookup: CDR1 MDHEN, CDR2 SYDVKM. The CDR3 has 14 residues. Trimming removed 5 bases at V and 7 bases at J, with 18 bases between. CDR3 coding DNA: TGTGCCAGCAGTCAGGCAGCGGCAGGGAGAGAGCAGTACTTC. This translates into CASSQAAAGREQYF.